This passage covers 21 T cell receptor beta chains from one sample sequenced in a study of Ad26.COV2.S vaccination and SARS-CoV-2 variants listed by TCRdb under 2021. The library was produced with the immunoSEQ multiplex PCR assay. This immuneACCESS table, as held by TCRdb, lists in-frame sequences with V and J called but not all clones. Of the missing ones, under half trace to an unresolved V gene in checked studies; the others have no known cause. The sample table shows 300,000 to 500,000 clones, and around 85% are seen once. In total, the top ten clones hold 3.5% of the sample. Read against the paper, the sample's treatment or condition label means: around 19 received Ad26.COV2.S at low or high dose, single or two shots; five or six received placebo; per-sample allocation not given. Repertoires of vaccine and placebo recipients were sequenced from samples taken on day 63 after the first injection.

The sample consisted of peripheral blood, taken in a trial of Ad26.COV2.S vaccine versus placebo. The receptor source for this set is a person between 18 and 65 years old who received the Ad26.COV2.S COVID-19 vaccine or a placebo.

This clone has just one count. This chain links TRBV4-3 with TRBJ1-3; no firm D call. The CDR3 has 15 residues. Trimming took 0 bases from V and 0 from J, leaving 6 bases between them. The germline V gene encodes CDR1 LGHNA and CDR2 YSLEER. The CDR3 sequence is CASSQEFGSGNTIYF. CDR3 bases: TGCGCCAGCAGCCAAGAATTCGGCTCTGGAAACACCATATATTTT.

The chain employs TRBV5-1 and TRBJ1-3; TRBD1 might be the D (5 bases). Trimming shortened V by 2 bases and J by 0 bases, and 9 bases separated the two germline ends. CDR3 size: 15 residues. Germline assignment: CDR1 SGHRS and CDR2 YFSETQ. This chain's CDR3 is CASSFSGVSGNTIYF. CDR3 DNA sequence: TGCGCCAGCAGCTTTTCGGGGGTCTCTGGAAACACCATATATTTT.

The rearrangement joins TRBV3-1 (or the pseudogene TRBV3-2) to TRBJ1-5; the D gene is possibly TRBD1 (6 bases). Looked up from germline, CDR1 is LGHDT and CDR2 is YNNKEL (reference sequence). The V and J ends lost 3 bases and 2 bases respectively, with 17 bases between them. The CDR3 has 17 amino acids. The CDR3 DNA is TGTGCCAGCAGCCACGAAGGTAACAGGGATTGCAATCAGCCCCAGCATTTT. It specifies CASSHEGNRDCNQPQHF.

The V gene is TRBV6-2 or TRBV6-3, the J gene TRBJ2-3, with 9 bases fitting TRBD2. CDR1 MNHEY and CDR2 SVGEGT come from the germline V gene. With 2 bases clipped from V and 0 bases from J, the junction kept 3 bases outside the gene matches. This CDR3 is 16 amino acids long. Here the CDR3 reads CASSYLTSGSTDTQYF. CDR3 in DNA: TGTGCCAGCAGTTACCTTACTAGCGGGAGCACAGATACGCAGTATTTT.

Here the CDR3 DNA reads TGCGCCAGCGGGGGGCCTACCGGGTCTCTTTTGAGTTACGAGCAGTACTTC. It codes for CASGGPTGSLLSYEQYF. This rearrangement joins TRBV5-1 to TRBJ2-7, with D perhaps assigned TRBD1 or TRBD2 (6 bases each). The CDR3 covers 17 residues. CDR1 SGHRS and CDR2 YFSETQ come from the germline V gene. The V end lost 7 bases, the J end lost 4 bases, and 27 bases lay between the germline ends.

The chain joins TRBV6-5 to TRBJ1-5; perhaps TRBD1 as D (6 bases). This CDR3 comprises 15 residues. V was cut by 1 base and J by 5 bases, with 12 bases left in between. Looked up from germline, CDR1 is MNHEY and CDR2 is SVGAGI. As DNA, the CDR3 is TGTGCCAGCAGTTACTTTCGGGGGGCGGATCAGCCCCAGCATTTT. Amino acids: CASSYFRGADQPQHF.

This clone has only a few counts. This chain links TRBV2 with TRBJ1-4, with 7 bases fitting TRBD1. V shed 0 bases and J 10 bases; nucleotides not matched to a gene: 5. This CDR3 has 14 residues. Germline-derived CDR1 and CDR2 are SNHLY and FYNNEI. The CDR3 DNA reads TGTGCCAGCAGTGAAGCGCCAGGGGGTGGAAAACTGTTTTTT. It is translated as CASSEAPGGGKLFF. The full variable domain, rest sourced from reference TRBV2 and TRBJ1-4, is EPEVTQTPSHQVTQMGQEVILRCVPISNHLYFYWYRQILGQKVEFLVSFYNNEISEKSEIFDDQFSVERPDGSNFTLKIRSTKLEDSAMYFCASSEAPGGGKLFFGSGTQLSVL.

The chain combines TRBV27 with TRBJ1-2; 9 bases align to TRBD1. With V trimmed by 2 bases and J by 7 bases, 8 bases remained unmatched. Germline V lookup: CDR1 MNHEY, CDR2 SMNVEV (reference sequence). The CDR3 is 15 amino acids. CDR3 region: CASSLNPGQGSGYTF. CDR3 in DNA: TGTGCCAGCAGTTTAAACCCCGGACAGGGGAGTGGCTACACCTTC.

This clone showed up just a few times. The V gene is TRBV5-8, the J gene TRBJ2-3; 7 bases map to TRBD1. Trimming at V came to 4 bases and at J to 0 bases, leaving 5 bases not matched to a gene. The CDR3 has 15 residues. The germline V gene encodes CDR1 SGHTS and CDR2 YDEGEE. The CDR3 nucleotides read TGTGCCAGCAGCAGGACAGGCCCCAGCACAGATACGCAGTATTTT. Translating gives CASSRTGPSTDTQYF.

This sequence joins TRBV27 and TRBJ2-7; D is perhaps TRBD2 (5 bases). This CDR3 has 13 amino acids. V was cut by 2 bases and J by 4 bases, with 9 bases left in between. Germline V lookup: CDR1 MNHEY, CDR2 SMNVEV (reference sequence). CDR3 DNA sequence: TGTGCCAGCAGTTTAGGACTGAGATACGAGCAGTACTTC. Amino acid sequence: CASSLGLRYEQYF.

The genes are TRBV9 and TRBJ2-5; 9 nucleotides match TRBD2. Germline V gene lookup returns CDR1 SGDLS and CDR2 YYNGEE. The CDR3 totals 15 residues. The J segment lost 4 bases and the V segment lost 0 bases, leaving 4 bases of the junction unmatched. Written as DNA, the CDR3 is TGTGCCAGCAGCGTAGACGGTAGCGGGGGAGAGACCCAGTACTTC. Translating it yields CASSVDGSGGETQYF.

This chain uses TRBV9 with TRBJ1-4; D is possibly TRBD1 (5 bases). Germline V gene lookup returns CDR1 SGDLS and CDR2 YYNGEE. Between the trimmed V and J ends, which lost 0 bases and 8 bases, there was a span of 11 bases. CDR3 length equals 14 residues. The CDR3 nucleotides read TGTGCCAGCAGCGTAGCGCAGGGTCGGGAAAAACTGTTTTTT. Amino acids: CASSVAQGREKLFF. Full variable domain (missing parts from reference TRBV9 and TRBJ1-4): DSGVTQTPKHLITATGQRVTLRCSPRSGDLSVYWYQQSLDQGLQFLIQYYNGEERAKGNILERFSAQQFPDLHSELNLSSLELGDSALYFCASSVAQGREKLFFGSGTQLSVL.

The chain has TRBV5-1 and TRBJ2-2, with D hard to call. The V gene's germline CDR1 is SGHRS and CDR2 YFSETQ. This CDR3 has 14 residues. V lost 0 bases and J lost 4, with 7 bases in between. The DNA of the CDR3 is TGCGCCAGCAGCTTGGTGTCCGTCACCGGGGAGCTGTTTTTT. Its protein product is CASSLVSVTGELFF.

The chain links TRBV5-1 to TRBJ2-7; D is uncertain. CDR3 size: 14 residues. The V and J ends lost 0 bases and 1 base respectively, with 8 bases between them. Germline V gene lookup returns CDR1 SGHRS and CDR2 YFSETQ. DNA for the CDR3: TGCGCCAGCAGCTTGGCCCTATTATCCTACGAGCAGTACTTC. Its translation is CASSLALLSYEQYF.

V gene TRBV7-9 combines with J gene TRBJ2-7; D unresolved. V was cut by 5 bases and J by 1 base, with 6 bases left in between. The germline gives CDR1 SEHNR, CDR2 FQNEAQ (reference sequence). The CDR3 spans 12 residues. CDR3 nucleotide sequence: TGTGCCAGCAGCGACGCTTCCTACGAGCAGTACTTC. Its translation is CASSDASYEQYF.

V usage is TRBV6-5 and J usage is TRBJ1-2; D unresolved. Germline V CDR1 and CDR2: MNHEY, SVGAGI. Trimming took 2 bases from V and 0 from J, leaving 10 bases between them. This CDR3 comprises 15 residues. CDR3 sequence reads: CASSYNSAANYGYTF. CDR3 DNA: TGTGCCAGCAGTTACAACTCAGCTGCTAACTATGGCTACACCTTC.

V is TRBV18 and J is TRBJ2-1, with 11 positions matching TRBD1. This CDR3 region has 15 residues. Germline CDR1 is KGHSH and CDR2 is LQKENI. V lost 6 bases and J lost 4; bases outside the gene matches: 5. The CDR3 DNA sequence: TGTGCCAGCTCGCCGGACAGGGGGCAATACAATGAGCAGTTCTTC. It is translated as CASSPDRGQYNEQFF. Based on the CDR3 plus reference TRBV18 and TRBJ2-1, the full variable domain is NAGVMQNPRHLVRRRGQEARLRCSPMKGHSHVYWYRQLPEEGLKFMVYLQKENIIDESGMPKERFSAEFPKEGPSILRIQQVVRGDSAAYFCASSPDRGQYNEQFFGPGTRLTVL.

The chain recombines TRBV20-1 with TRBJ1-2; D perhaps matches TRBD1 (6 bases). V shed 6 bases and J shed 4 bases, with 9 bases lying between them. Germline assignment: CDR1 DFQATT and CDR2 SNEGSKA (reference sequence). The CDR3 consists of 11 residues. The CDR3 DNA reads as TGCAGTGCATCAGGGGCCTATGGCTACACCTTC. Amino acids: CSASGAYGYTF.

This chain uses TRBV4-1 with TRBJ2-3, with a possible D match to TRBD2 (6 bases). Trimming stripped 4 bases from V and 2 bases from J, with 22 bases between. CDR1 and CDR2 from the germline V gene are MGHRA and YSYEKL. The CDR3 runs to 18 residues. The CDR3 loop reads CASSLGGGNPFSTDTQYF. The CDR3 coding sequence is TGCGCCAGCAGCCTTGGTGGGGGGAACCCATTCTCCACAGATACGCAGTATTTT.

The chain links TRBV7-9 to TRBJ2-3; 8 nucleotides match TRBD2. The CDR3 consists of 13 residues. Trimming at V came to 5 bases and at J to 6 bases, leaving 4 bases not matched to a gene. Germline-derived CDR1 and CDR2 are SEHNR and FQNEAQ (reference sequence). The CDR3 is CASSPGRGDTQYF. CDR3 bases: TGTGCCAGCAGCCCCGGGAGGGGGGATACGCAGTATTTT.

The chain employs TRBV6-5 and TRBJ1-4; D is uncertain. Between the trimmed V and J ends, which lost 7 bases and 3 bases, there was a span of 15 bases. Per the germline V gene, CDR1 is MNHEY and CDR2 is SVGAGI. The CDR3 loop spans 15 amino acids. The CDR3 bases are TGTGCCAGCACAAAAGGACGGTCTGCTAATGAAAAACTGTTTTTT. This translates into CASTKGRSANEKLFF.